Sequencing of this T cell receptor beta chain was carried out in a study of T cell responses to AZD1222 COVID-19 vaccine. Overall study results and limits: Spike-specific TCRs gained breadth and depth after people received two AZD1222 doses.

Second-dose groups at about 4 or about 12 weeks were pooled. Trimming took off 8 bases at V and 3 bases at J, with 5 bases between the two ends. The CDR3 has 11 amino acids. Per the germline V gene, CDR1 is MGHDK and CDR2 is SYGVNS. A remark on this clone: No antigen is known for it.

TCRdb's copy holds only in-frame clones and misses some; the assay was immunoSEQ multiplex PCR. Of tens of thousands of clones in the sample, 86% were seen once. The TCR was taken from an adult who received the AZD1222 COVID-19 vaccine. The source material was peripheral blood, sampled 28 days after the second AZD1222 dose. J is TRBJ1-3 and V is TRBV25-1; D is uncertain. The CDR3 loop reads CASSVGNTIYF. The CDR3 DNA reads TGTGCCAGCTCCGTTGGAAACACCATATATTTT.